This TCR beta chain was obtained from a study of identical twins. This clonotype was seen a few times. Via MiXCR, TCRdb re-called the 5' RACE reads, giving one row per CDR3 protein. The repertoire holds some 660,000 distinct CDR3 sequences, with around 8.3% as singletons. Germline V lookup: CDR1 MNHEY, CDR2 SMNVEV (reference sequence). The CDR3 is 14 amino acids. With 5 bases clipped from V and 6 bases from J, the junction kept 5 bases outside the gene matches. This sample was also put to use in a study of yellow fever vaccine responses in identical twins.

The sample consisted of PBMCs. This clonotype was sampled from a woman in her late teens or twenties in good health. The V and J genes are TRBV27 and TRBJ1-4; TRBD1 aligns across 8 bases. In DNA form, the CDR3 reads TGTGCCAGCAGTACGGGACAGGCCTATGAAAAACTGTTTTTT. Protein: CASSTGQAYEKLFF.